A single sample is the source of the 30 T cell receptor beta chains below, sequenced in a study of Graves' ophthalmopathy and Graves' hyperthyroidism. Amplified TCR beta CDR3 regions were obtained using RNA transcripts as template. RT-PCR was first run with HTBI primers, then multiplex PCR in a second round. TCRdb reprocessed the multiplex PCR reads with MiXCR, giving one entry per CDR3 protein. The repertoire holds roughly 1.1 million distinct CDR3 sequences, with 36% as singletons. Sequencing was done on a sample of peripheral blood or thyroid tissue (not recorded which). The receptors here all came from an adult man with Graves' hyperthyroidism.

This clonotype was observed a handful of times. One base away lies a much larger clone, so this may be a sequencing read error. The genes are TRBV7-2 and TRBJ1-5, with D unresolved. Trimming stripped 2 bases from V and 7 bases from J, with 12 bases between. Germline assignment: CDR1 SGHTA and CDR2 FQGNSA. The CDR3 spans 14 residues. Written as DNA, the CDR3 is TGTGCCAGCAGCTTACAGAGTCGAGGCCAGCCCCAGCATTTT. It codes for CASSLQSRGQPQHF.

This clonotype was seen a handful of times. This sequence joins TRBV20-1 and TRBJ2-7; TRBD1 aligns across 7 bases. This CDR3 is built from 16 residues. Losses at the gene ends were 0 bases for V and 5 bases for J; bases not matched to a gene: 13. CDR1 DFQATT and CDR2 SNEGSKA come from the germline V gene (reference sequence). The CDR3 sequence is CSARDLLAGGPHEQYF. CDR3 DNA sequence: TGCAGTGCTAGAGACTTACTGGCAGGGGGACCCCACGAGCAGTACTTC.

This clonotype was observed many times. This chain links TRBV4-3 with TRBJ1-2, with 9 bases fitting TRBD1. The CDR3 has 15 amino acids. Per germline, CDR1 LGHNA and CDR2 YSLEER. Trimming cost V 0 bases and J 3 bases; bases outside gene matches: 2. The DNA for the CDR3 is TGCGCCAGCAGCCAAGATGGGACAGGGTACTATGGCTACACCTTC. Encoded protein: CASSQDGTGYYGYTF.

Many counts were recorded for this clonotype. The chain uses TRBV5-1 and TRBJ1-1; TRBD1 is a possible D gene (6 bases). The length of the CDR3 is 15 residues. From germline, CDR1 is SGHRS and CDR2 YFSETQ. Trimming left V 1 base short and J 3 bases short, with 13 bases between. CDR3 DNA sequence: TGCGCCAGCAGCTTGAAGGAAACAGGGCACACTGAAGCTTTCTTT. This encodes CASSLKETGHTEAFF.

The chain has TRBV6-5 and TRBJ2-1; a weak D match, TRBD1 (5 bases). V gave up 8 bases and J gave up 8 bases, with 19 bases separating them. The germline CDR1 and CDR2 sequences are MNHEY and SVGAGI. The CDR3 has 14 residues. CDR3 nucleotides: TGTGCCAGCGGGGCAGGACCCAGGTACGATGAGCAGTTCTTC. This gives the protein CASGAGPRYDEQFF.

This clonotype was observed at least ten times. The rearrangement joins TRBV12-3 or TRBV12-4 to TRBJ1-3, with TRBD1 matching over 9 bases. V gave up 6 bases and J gave up 3 bases; unmatched junction bases: 9. The CDR3 contains 16 residues. As DNA, the CDR3 is TGTGCCAGCAGAACGGACAGGGGACGTGATGGAAACACCATATATTTT. As protein: CASRTDRGRDGNTIYF.

The chain employs TRBV28 and TRBJ2-2; D is unresolved. V was pared by 7 bases and J by 4 bases, with 10 bases between. This CDR3 spans 13 amino acids. Looked up from germline, CDR1 is MDHEN and CDR2 is SYDVKM. Written as DNA, the CDR3 is TGTGCCAGCAAGGTACGGCTCACCGGGGAGCTGTTTTTT. Translating it yields CASKVRLTGELFF.

There are a few counts of this clonotype. Being one base from a much bigger clone, this may be a read error. This sequence joins TRBV7-9 and TRBJ2-2, with a weak D call TRBD1 (6 bases). Germline lookup yields CDR1 SEHNR and CDR2 FQNEAQ (reference sequence). The CDR3 runs 14 residues. The ends were cut back, 6 bases at V and 1 base at J, with 9 bases in the middle. The CDR3 spells CASRKTGNTGELFF. The CDR3, as DNA: TGTGCCAGCAGAAAGACAGGGAACACCGGGGAGCTGTTTTTT.

The chain recombines TRBV7-2 with TRBJ2-7, with 9 positions matching TRBD2. Unmatched junction bases numbered 12, after V lost 5 bases and J lost 4 bases. CDR1 is SGHTA, CDR2 FQGNSA, per germline. The CDR3 has 16 residues. The CDR3 bases are TGTGCCAGCAGCCAAGATCGATCTAGCGGGACGTACGAGCAGTACTTC. This gives the protein CASSQDRSSGTYEQYF.

The chain employs TRBV20-1 and TRBJ2-6; D is unclear. The V gene lost 0 bases and the J gene lost 0 bases, with 12 bases spanning the gap. In germline, CDR1 is DFQATT, CDR2 SNEGSKA (reference sequence). There are 17 residues in the CDR3. The CDR3 DNA is TGCAGTGCTAGAGATATAGGTCATCACTCTGGGGCCAACGTCCTGACTTTC. The encoded protein is CSARDIGHHSGANVLTF.

This sequence joins TRBV5-6 and TRBJ1-5, with 7 bases fitting TRBD1. The CDR3 runs to 18 residues. CDR1 is SGHDT and CDR2 is YYEEEE in the germline V gene. The junction had 14 bases not matched to a gene; V was cut back by 5 bases and J by 0 bases. CDR3 in amino acids: CASSSRKTGAPSNQPQHF. The CDR3 nucleotides are TGTGCCAGCAGTTCCCGTAAAACAGGGGCTCCTAGCAATCAGCCCCAGCATTTT.

The chain recombines TRBV4-3 with TRBJ1-5; D unclear. This CDR3 is 15 amino acids long. Trimming took 3 bases from V and 0 from J, leaving 9 bases between them. CDR1 is LGHNA, CDR2 YSLEER, per germline. The chain's CDR3 is CASSHGFYSNQPQHF. The DNA of the CDR3 is TGCGCCAGCAGCCACGGATTTTATAGCAATCAGCCCCAGCATTTT.

The chain couples TRBV7-9 to TRBJ1-5; the D gene is possibly TRBD1 (5 bases). The V end was cut by 3 bases, the J end by 7 bases, with 10 bases between. Germline V gene sequence: CDR1 SEHNR, CDR2 FQNEAQ (reference sequence). This CDR3 comprises 13 residues. The CDR3 spells CASSLGDFQPQHF. For the CDR3, the DNA is TGTGCCAGCAGCTTGGGGGATTTCCAGCCCCAGCATTTT. The full variable domain, completed using reference TRBV7-9 and TRBJ1-5, is DTGVSQNPRHKITKRGQNVTFRCDPISEHNRLYWYRQTLGQGPEFLTYFQNEAQLEKSRLLSDRFSAERPKGSFSTLEIQRTEQGDSAMYLCASSLGDFQPQHFGDGTRLSIL.

This clonotype was found a few times. The chain has TRBV4-3 and TRBJ1-4; maybe TRBD1 (6 bases). The CDR3 loop spans 16 amino acids. The germline V and J ends were trimmed by 5 bases and 14 bases, with 27 bases remaining between them. Germline V gene data show CDR1 as LGHNA and CDR2 as YSLEER. CDR3 loop: CASSSNLGTSRNWLFF. For the CDR3, the DNA is TGCGCCAGCAGCTCTAACCTAGGGACATCCCGAAATTGGCTGTTTTTT.

This clonotype was recorded at least ten times. The chain employs TRBV10-3 and TRBJ1-2, with 11 bases fitting TRBD1. J gave up 2 bases and V 7 bases, and 6 bases lay outside the gene matches. Germline V gives CDR1 ENHRY, CDR2 SYGVKD. This CDR3 has 15 amino acids. The CDR3 protein is CAITGTGGGNYGYTF. The CDR3, as DNA: TGTGCCATCACCGGGACAGGGGGAGGCAACTATGGCTACACCTTC.

V gene TRBV7-6 combines with J gene TRBJ2-7; TRBD2 agrees at 13 bases. Germline CDR1 and CDR2: SGHVS and FNYEAQ. After removal of 5 bases from V and 3 bases from J, the junction contained 7 bases not matched to a gene. The CDR3 is made up of 16 amino acids. CDR3 amino acids: CASSPSTSGRFYEQYF. The CDR3 DNA reads as TGTGCCAGCAGCCCCTCGACTAGCGGGAGGTTCTACGAGCAGTACTTC.

The chain joins TRBV7-9 to TRBJ1-6; a possible D gene is TRBD1 (5 bases). V lost 2 bases and J lost 7, with 21 bases in between. Germline V gene data show CDR1 as SEHNR and CDR2 as FQNEAQ (reference sequence). The CDR3 extends over 18 amino acids. This CDR3 reads CASSLTPQPGGENSPLHF. The CDR3 DNA is TGTGCCAGCAGCTTAACTCCCCAGCCCGGAGGGGAAAATTCACCCCTCCACTTT. The full variable domain, completed using reference TRBV7-9 and TRBJ1-6, is DTGVSQNPRHKITKRGQNVTFRCDPISEHNRLYWYRQTLGQGPEFLTYFQNEAQLEKSRLLSDRFSAERPKGSFSTLEIQRTEQGDSAMYLCASSLTPQPGGENSPLHFGNGTRLTVT.

Ten or more counts support this clonotype. CDR3 protein: CSARAQSSYEQYF. The DNA for the CDR3 is TGCAGTGCTAGAGCTCAGTCCTCCTACGAGCAGTACTTC. The chain uses TRBV20-1 and TRBJ2-7; D call uncertain. The CDR3 loop spans 13 amino acids. The V end was cut by 1 base, the J end by 0 bases, with 7 bases between. The V gene's germline CDR1 is DFQATT and CDR2 SNEGSKA (reference sequence).

V usage is TRBV7-2 and J usage is TRBJ1-2; 7 nucleotides line up with TRBD1. V lost 5 bases, J lost 6 bases, and 15 bases stayed unmatched. The CDR3 runs 16 residues. Per germline, CDR1 SGHTA and CDR2 FQGNSA. The CDR3 here is CASSPLRKGGADGYTF. DNA of the CDR3: TGTGCCAGCAGCCCCCTCCGGAAAGGGGGCGCCGATGGCTACACCTTC.

Worth noting for this clonotype: A read error may account for a junction end that differs from germline. The CDR3 sequence: CATSGRVNTGELSW. Here the CDR3 DNA reads TGTGCCACCAGTGGCCGGGTGAACACCGGGGAGCTGTCTTGG. The rearrangement joins TRBV24-1 to TRBJ2-2; a possible D gene is TRBD2 (5 bases). The CDR3 is made up of 14 amino acids. Germline loops: CDR1 KGHDR, CDR2 SFDVKD.

The sample holds many counts of this clonotype. J is TRBJ1-1 and V is TRBV6-1; no clear D. The CDR3 is 13 residues long. From germline, CDR1 is MNHNS and CDR2 SASEGT. Deletions cut 2 bases from V and 4 bases from J, with 8 bases between. The CDR3 nucleotides are TGTGCCAGCAGTGAATTACAGATCACTGAAGCTTTCTTT. This sequence encodes CASSELQITEAFF.

Regarding this clonotype: An end of the junction does not agree with germline; a read error may underlie this. The chain joins TRBV5-1 to TRBJ2-7; 7 bases are shared with TRBD1. Germline lookup yields CDR1 SGHRS and CDR2 YFSETQ. The CDR3 spans 14 residues. The CDR3 spells CASSFVRQGDKQYF. The CDR3 region has the DNA TGTGCCAGCAGCTTTGTCCGGCAGGGGGACAAGCAGTACTTC. The variable domain in full, with the rest retrieved from reference TRBV5-1 and TRBJ2-7, is KAGVTQTPRYLIKTRGQQVTLSCSPISGHRSVSWYQQTPGQGLQFLFEYFSETQRNKGNFPGRFSGRQFSNSRSEMNVSTLELGDSALYLCASSFVRQGDKQYFGPGTRLTVT.

CDR3 in amino acids: CASSSQGKGWNQPQHF. The DNA of the CDR3 is TGTGCCAGCAGCTCACAGGGGAAAGGCTGGAATCAGCCCCAGCATTTT. V usage is TRBV6-5 and J usage is TRBJ1-5, with 7 bases that match TRBD1. From germline, CDR1 is MNHEY and CDR2 SVGAGI. V lost 6 bases and J lost 4; bases outside the gene matches: 12. The CDR3 is 16 residues long.

Ten or more counts support this clonotype. The chain employs TRBV10-2 and TRBJ2-5; 9 bases map to TRBD2. Looked up from germline, CDR1 is WSHSY and CDR2 is SAAADI. This CDR3 has 13 amino acids. The V gene end was trimmed by 6 bases and the J gene end by 4 bases; junction bases not matched to a gene: 3. The DNA for the CDR3 is TGCGCCAGCAGGGGACTAGCCAGAGAGACCCAGTACTTC. This codes for CASRGLARETQYF.

This clonotype has only a few counts. The chain combines TRBV2 with TRBJ1-1, with 9 bases fitting TRBD1. Germline CDR1 is SNHLY and CDR2 is FYNNEI. V lost 8 bases, J lost 5 bases, and 9 bases stayed unmatched. The CDR3 covers 14 residues. CDR3 sequence (DNA): TGTGCCAGCGCCGGACAGGGGCGCGGAACTGAAGCTTTCTTT. Protein sequence: CASAGQGRGTEAFF.

With respect to this clonotype: It may be a read error: a sequence one base away is much more abundant. The V and J genes are TRBV15 and TRBJ2-5; TRBD1 agrees at 8 bases. Germline trimming cut 5 bases from V and 1 base from J; bases unmatched to any gene: 12. The CDR3 loop spans 17 amino acids. Germline lookup yields CDR1 LNHNV and CDR2 YYDKDF (reference sequence). The CDR3 loop is CATSGVQGQDIQETQYF. The CDR3 DNA is TGTGCCACCAGCGGGGTTCAGGGACAGGACATCCAAGAGACCCAGTACTTC.

In its sample, this clonotype was seen a few times. This chain joins TRBV19 and TRBJ2-5; D possibly corresponds to TRBD2 (6 bases). Per germline, CDR1 LNHDA and CDR2 SQIVND (reference sequence). With 1 base removed from V and 8 bases from J, the gap between germline ends came to 17 bases. The CDR3 runs 15 residues. The CDR3, as DNA: TGTGCCAGTAGTATAGGAGGAGGGCCAAGAGAAACCCAGTACTTC. This sequence encodes CASSIGGGPRETQYF.

The genes are TRBV9 and TRBJ1-3; 10 bases line up with TRBD1. CDR3 length equals 14 residues. Trimming took 5 bases from V and 8 from J; bases not matched to a gene: 7. Germline lookup yields CDR1 SGDLS and CDR2 YYNGEE. CDR3 region: CASRDRGQGHTIYF. CDR3 coding DNA: TGTGCCAGCAGAGATCGGGGACAGGGGCACACCATATATTTT.

This clonotype has just a few counts. The chain employs TRBV20-1 and TRBJ2-5; 9 bases align to TRBD2. The CDR3 consists of 15 residues. Per the germline V gene, CDR1 is DFQATT and CDR2 is SNEGSKA (reference sequence). The V and J ends lost 1 base and 5 bases, in that order; junction bases with no gene match: 8. The CDR3 is CSARALAGGVETQYF. Here the CDR3 DNA reads TGCAGTGCTAGAGCTTTGGCGGGAGGGGTGGAGACCCAGTACTTC.

This clonotype was recorded at least ten times. This rearrangement joins TRBV19 to TRBJ2-6; unclear D gene. This CDR3 comprises 13 residues. V was cut by 7 bases and J by 3 bases, with 7 bases left in between. Germline V CDR1 and CDR2: LNHDA, SQIVND (reference sequence). The CDR3 region is CASTSGGANVLTF. The DNA of the CDR3 is TGTGCCAGTACCTCTGGTGGGGCCAACGTCCTGACTTTC. Supplemented by reference TRBV19 and TRBJ2-6, the full variable domain reads DGGITQSPKYLFRKEGQNVTLSCEQNLNHDAMYWYRQDPGQGLRLIYYSQIVNDFQKGDIAEGYSVSREKKESFPLTVTSAQKNPTAFYLCASTSGGANVLTFGAGSRLTVL.